The T cell receptor beta chain described here comes from a study of blood T cell repertoires in COVID-19. For the study at large: Samples taken during acute and convalescent COVID-19 were collected in the United States, Italy and Spain.

The CDR3 consists of 16 residues. Germline CDR1 SGDLS, CDR2 YYNGEE. Unmatched junction bases numbered 5, after V lost 3 bases and J lost 1 base. Only in-frame clones appear in the TCRdb table, and some are missing; sequencing was by immunoSEQ multiplex PCR. The sample has approximately 230,000 clones, about 85% seen once. J is TRBJ2-3 and V is TRBV9, with 10 bases lining up with TRBD2. The specimen was peripheral blood. The clonotype was recovered from a man aged 18 to 35 with active or convalescent COVID-19. CDR3 DNA: TGTGCCAGCAGCGCCGCTCTAGCGGGGGGCACAGATACGCAGTATTTT. Translation: CASSAALAGGTDTQYF.